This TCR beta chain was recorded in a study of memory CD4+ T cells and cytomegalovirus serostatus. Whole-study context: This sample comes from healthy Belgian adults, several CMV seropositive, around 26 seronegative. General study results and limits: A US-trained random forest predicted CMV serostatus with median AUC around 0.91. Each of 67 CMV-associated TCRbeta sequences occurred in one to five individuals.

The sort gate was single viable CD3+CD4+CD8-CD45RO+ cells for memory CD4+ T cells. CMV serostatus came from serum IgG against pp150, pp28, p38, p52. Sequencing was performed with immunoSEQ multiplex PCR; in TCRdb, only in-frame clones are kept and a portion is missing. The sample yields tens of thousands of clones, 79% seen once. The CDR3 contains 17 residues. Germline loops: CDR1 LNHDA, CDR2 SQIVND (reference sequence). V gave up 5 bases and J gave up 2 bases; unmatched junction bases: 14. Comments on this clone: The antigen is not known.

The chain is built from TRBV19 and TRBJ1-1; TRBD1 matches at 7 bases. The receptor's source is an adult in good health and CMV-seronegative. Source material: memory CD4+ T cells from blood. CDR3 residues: CASSPRGGQLSNTEAFF. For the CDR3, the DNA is TGTGCCAGTAGTCCGCGGGGGGGACAGCTGTCAAACACTGAAGCTTTCTTT.